The text below deals with one TCR beta chain. No antigen is known for it. The data were taken from a study of CD8+ T cells in alopecia areata. Extraction of RNA preceded its reverse transcription into cDNA, which served as the sequencing template. Sequencing was performed with immunoSEQ multiplex PCR; in TCRdb, only in-frame clones are kept and a portion is missing. Of roughly 120,000 clones listed, roughly 68% are singletons. PBMCs were stained for CD3, CD4 and CD8, and CD4+ and CD8+ T cells were sorted. The study's findings and limits: Scalp sequencing captures resident alphabeta T cells of normal skin too. The study found higher clonality in lesional than normal scalp, especially in alopecia totalis/universalis.

Germline assignment: CDR1 SGHTA and CDR2 FQGNSA. This CDR3 spans 14 amino acids. V was clipped by 3 bases and J by 6 bases; unmatched bases: 6. The rearrangement links TRBV7-2 to TRBJ2-5; 8 bases are a match to TRBD1. The receptor comes from a human donor in good health. The sequenced sample was CD4+ T cells sorted from blood. This CDR3 is CASSLGQGAKTQYF. The DNA for the CDR3 is TGTGCCAGCAGCTTGGGGCAGGGGGCAAAGACCCAGTACTTC.